These 2 T cell receptor beta chains came from one sample sequenced in a study of CD4+ T cells in melanoma. Generated by immunoSEQ multiplex PCR, the TCRdb table keeps only in-frame clones and is missing some. The repertoire includes 13,000 to 15,000 clones, 63% of them detected once, and 15% to 19% sits in the top ten. Material for sequencing was cells from a culture (not recorded whether cultured in vitro). The receptors here all came from a human donor with melanoma.

This chain connects TRBV7-2 to TRBJ2-6, with unresolved D. The germline V gene has CDR1 SGHTA and CDR2 FQGNSA. This CDR3 has 15 amino acids. V lost 4 bases and J 1 base, leaving 8 bases between the germline ends. The CDR3 coding sequence is TGTGCCAGCAGCTCGGCGTCATCTGGGGCCAACGTCCTGACTTTC. Its protein product is CASSSASSGANVLTF.

J is TRBJ2-3 and V is TRBV5-1; no reliable D call. Trimming cost V 1 base and J 4 bases, with 7 bases left between them. This CDR3 is built from 13 residues. In germline, CDR1 is SGHRS, CDR2 YFSETQ. CDR3 residues: CASSLLGPDTQYF. For the CDR3, the DNA is TGCGCCAGCAGCTTGCTCGGGCCAGATACGCAGTATTTT.